Listed below are T cell receptor beta chains from one sample, sequenced in a study of shared T cell receptors in the human thymus. The protocol was immunoSEQ multiplex PCR, while the TCRdb copy is restricted to in-frame clones and leaves out a portion. The repertoire consists of hundreds of thousands of clones, with 70% to 90% occurring once and the leading ten covering about 0.01%. These data were also reused for a study on human thymus T cells.

Sequenced sample: thymocytes. All receptors come from a boy in the first two years of life with a congenital heart defect. Both conserved end residues are part of each CDR3. Fields, in order: J gene, D gene, CDR3 length, V gene, CDR3 DNA, CDR3 protein. A D gene is named only where the DNA matches it firmly.

j_gene: TRBJ2-2; d_gene: TRBD2; len: 20; v_gene: TRBV9; CDR3nt: TGTGCCAGCAGCGTAGAGGGAGGCCGGACTAGCGGGCCCCGCACCGGGGAGCTGTTTTTT; CDR3aa: CASSVEGGRTSGPRTGELFF
j_gene: TRBJ2-7; d_gene: TRBD2; len: 18; v_gene: TRBV9; CDR3nt: TGTGCCAGCAGCGTGGGGCTAGAGGCGGGAGGAGGGTCCTACGAGCAGTACTTC; CDR3aa: CASSVGLEAGGGSYEQYF
j_gene: TRBJ2-5; d_gene: TRBD1; len: 16; v_gene: TRBV4-3; CDR3nt: TGCGCCAGCAGCCAAGGCAGGACAGGGGGTTTGAAGACCCAGTACTTC; CDR3aa: CASSQGRTGGLKTQYF
j_gene: TRBJ2-7; d_gene: TRBD2; len: 16; v_gene: TRBV29-1; CDR3nt: TGCAGCGTTGATAGCCCAGGACTAGCGGGAGTGTCCGAGCAGTACTTC; CDR3aa: CSVDSPGLAGVSEQYF
j_gene: TRBJ2-5; d_gene: NA; len: 16; v_gene: TRBV23-1; CDR3nt: TGCGCCAGCAGTCCCCCCCGACAGGTAGACCAAGAGACCCAGTACTTC; CDR3aa: CASSPPRQVDQETQYF
j_gene: TRBJ1-2; d_gene: NA; len: 17; v_gene: TRBV4-3; CDR3nt: TGCGCCAGCAGCCAAGATCTATCCGCCAGGTCTAACTATGGCTACACCTTC; CDR3aa: CASSQDLSARSNYGYTF
j_gene: TRBJ2-1; d_gene: TRBD2; len: 17; v_gene: TRBV29-1; CDR3nt: TGCAGCGTTGGTGGACTAGCGGGTGGAAGCTCCTACAATGAGCAGTTCTTC; CDR3aa: CSVGGLAGGSSYNEQFF
j_gene: TRBJ1-4; d_gene: NA; len: 16; v_gene: TRBV4-1; CDR3nt: TGCGCCAGCAGCTCAGGGTTTGTGCCGACTAATGAAAAACTGTTTTTT; CDR3aa: CASSSGFVPTNEKLFF
j_gene: TRBJ1-3; d_gene: NA; len: 17; v_gene: TRBV7-6; CDR3nt: TGTGCCAGCAGCTTAGGGGCCAGGGCGAGCTCTGGAAACACCATATATTTT; CDR3aa: CASSLGARASSGNTIYF
j_gene: TRBJ2-3; d_gene: TRBD2; len: 17; v_gene: TRBV7-8; CDR3nt: TGTGCCAGCAGCCCAACTAGCGGGAGGGTATTCACAGATACGCAGTATTTT; CDR3aa: CASSPTSGRVFTDTQYF
j_gene: TRBJ2-2; d_gene: NA; len: 12; v_gene: TRBV10-1; CDR3nt: TGCGCCGGCCTTACAGGGCTCGGGGAGCTGTTTTTT; CDR3aa: CAGLTGLGELFF
j_gene: TRBJ1-1; d_gene: NA; len: 14; v_gene: TRBV6-5; CDR3nt: TGTGCCAGCAGTTACGCCTTGACAGGCACTGAAGCTTTCTTT; CDR3aa: CASSYALTGTEAFF
j_gene: TRBJ2-3; d_gene: TRBD1; len: 16; v_gene: TRBV29-1; CDR3nt: TGCAGCGTGGAACTGGGGACAGGGGCTCCCACAGATACGCAGTATTTT; CDR3aa: CSVELGTGAPTDTQYF
j_gene: TRBJ2-3; d_gene: NA; len: 16; v_gene: TRBV29-1; CDR3nt: TGCAGCGTAGACGTCGGCGAGCGAACAAACTCTAGCTCTGAGTATTTT; CDR3aa: CSVDVGERTNSSSEYF
j_gene: TRBJ1-2; d_gene: TRBD1; len: 17; v_gene: TRBV19; CDR3nt: TGTGCCAGTAGTATAATGGATGCGGGACAGGGGGTTGTTGGCTACACCTTC; CDR3aa: CASSIMDAGQGVVGYTF
j_gene: TRBJ2-2; d_gene: NA; len: 17; v_gene: TRBV9; CDR3nt: TGTGCCAGCAGCGTAGAGGGCGGGACAGCGAACACCGGGGAGCTGTTTTTT; CDR3aa: CASSVEGGTANTGELFF
j_gene: TRBJ2-2; d_gene: TRBD2; len: 17; v_gene: TRBV11-3; CDR3nt: TGTGCCAGCAGCACCCGATCGGGACTAGCGGGTACCGGGGAGCTGTTTTTT; CDR3aa: CASSTRSGLAGTGELFF
j_gene: TRBJ1-1; d_gene: NA; len: 15; v_gene: TRBV4-3; CDR3nt: TGCGCCAGCAGCCAAAAAAGGGGGGGGAACACTGAAGCTTTCTTT; CDR3aa: CASSQKRGGNTEAFF
j_gene: TRBJ2-7; d_gene: TRBD1; len: 14; v_gene: TRBV6-1; CDR3nt: TGTGCCAGCAGTCACCAGGACACAGGGGATCCCGGGGACTTC; CDR3aa: CASSHQDTGDPGDF
j_gene: TRBJ2-6; d_gene: TRBD1; len: 17; v_gene: TRBV5-1; CDR3nt: TGCGCCAGCAGCCACGGGACAGCGCCCGGGAGGGCCAACGTCCTGACTTTC; CDR3aa: CASSHGTAPGRANVLTF